These 30 T cell receptor beta chains were all obtained from the same sample, sequenced in a study of T cell changes during pregnancy in multiple sclerosis. Using immunoSEQ multiplex PCR, the repertoire was profiled, and TCRdb retains in-frame clones only, with some absent. This table holds about 32,000 clones, approximately 90% found once. Sequenced here: CD8+ T cells from peripheral blood mononuclear cells, sampled in the first trimester of pregnancy. These receptors originate from a female donor with multiple sclerosis, enrolled in a pregnancy study.

The V gene is TRBV27, the J gene TRBJ2-7, with D possibly TRBD1 on 6 matching bases. Germline V gene lookup returns CDR1 MNHEY and CDR2 SMNVEV (reference sequence). This CDR3 is 16 amino acids long. The germline V and J ends were trimmed by 4 bases and 1 base, with 17 bases remaining between them. In DNA, the CDR3 is TGTGCCAGCAGTTCGTCAACAGGGCGAGTGTCCTACGAGCAGTACTTC. This encodes CASSSSTGRVSYEQYF.

The rearrangement links TRBV13 to TRBJ2-7; D is possibly TRBD2 (6 bases). This CDR3 has 17 amino acids. V lost 2 bases to trimming and J lost 3 bases, with 20 bases between them. In germline, CDR1 is PRHDT, CDR2 FYEKMQ (reference sequence). The CDR3 sequence: CASSLRGSGDIRYEQYF. The CDR3 coding sequence is TGTGCCAGCAGCTTACGAGGTAGCGGAGACATCCGCTACGAGCAGTACTTC.

The V gene is TRBV27, the J gene TRBJ2-3; D gene unclear. Trimming took 4 bases from V and 0 from J, leaving 5 bases between them. Germline CDR1 reads MNHEY; CDR2 reads SMNVEV (reference sequence). The CDR3 has 13 amino acids. The CDR3 DNA reads TGTGCCAGCAGTTCAACAAGCACAGATACGCAGTATTTT. This encodes CASSSTSTDTQYF.

The CDR3: CASESGQDIPYNEQFF. CDR3 DNA sequence: TGTGCCAGCGAGTCTGGCCAAGACATCCCCTACAATGAGCAGTTCTTC. The chain employs TRBV28 and TRBJ2-1; D remains ambiguous. CDR1 MDHEN and CDR2 SYDVKM come from the germline V gene. The CDR3 spans 16 residues. The V gene lost 8 bases and the J gene lost 2 bases, with 19 bases spanning the gap.

J is TRBJ1-2 and V is TRBV5-6; D not certain. Germline-derived CDR1 and CDR2 are SGHDT and YYEEEE. V was pared by 0 bases and J by 8 bases, with 11 bases between. The CDR3 runs 13 residues. The CDR3 DNA reads TGTGCCAGCAGCTTGGCGGCCCCGGAGGGCTACACCTTC. The encoded protein is CASSLAAPEGYTF.

In its sample, this clone was seen once. The chain joins TRBV30 to TRBJ2-7; D not certain. CDR3 size: 15 residues. CDR1 and CDR2 (germline): GTSNPN, SVGIG (reference sequence). Trimming took off 5 bases at V and 1 base at J, with 18 bases between the two ends. The CDR3 spells CAWDTAASKSYEQYF. The CDR3, as DNA: TGTGCCTGGGATACCGCGGCGTCGAAGTCCTACGAGCAGTACTTC.

This sequence joins TRBV4-3 and TRBJ2-7; D is possibly TRBD2 (6 bases). Trimming removed 1 base from V and 0 bases from J, with 10 bases in between. In germline, CDR1 is LGHNA, CDR2 YSLEER. The CDR3 totals 15 residues. CDR3 nucleotides: TGCGCCAGCAGCCAAGGCCACGGGGGCTCCTACGAGCAGTACTTC. This encodes CASSQGHGGSYEQYF.

The rearrangement joins TRBV19 to TRBJ1-1; D is possibly TRBD1 (5 bases). The germline V and J ends were trimmed by 4 bases and 3 bases, with 15 bases remaining between them. This CDR3 region has 15 residues. The V gene's germline CDR1 is LNHDA and CDR2 SQIVND (reference sequence). CDR3 residues: CASSTRQGVDTEAFF. CDR3 DNA: TGTGCCAGTAGTACTCGCCAGGGCGTAGACACTGAAGCTTTCTTT.

The chain carries TRBV4-3 and TRBJ2-7; possible D gene TRBD2, 5 bases. Germline-derived CDR1 and CDR2 are LGHNA and YSLEER. Trimming took 4 bases from V and 6 from J, leaving 13 bases between them. The CDR3 totals 13 residues. Here the CDR3 reads CASSPYRGLEQYF. Written as DNA, the CDR3 is TGCGCCAGCAGCCCATATCGCGGGCTCGAGCAGTACTTC.

The chain recombines TRBV6-6 with TRBJ2-7; 8 bases are shared with TRBD1. The V gene end was trimmed by 5 bases and the J gene end by 3 bases; junction bases not matched to a gene: 6. The germline CDR1 and CDR2 sequences are MNHNY and SVGAGI (reference sequence). CDR3 length: 14 amino acids. CDR3 nucleotides: TGTGCCAGCAGTCCAGGGGGCGGATTCTACGAGCAGTACTTC. As protein: CASSPGGGFYEQYF.

This chain connects TRBV28 to TRBJ2-1, with D perhaps matching TRBD1 (5 bases). Germline CDR1 reads MDHEN; CDR2 reads SYDVKM. The ends were cut back, 6 bases at V and 3 bases at J, with 12 bases in the middle. The CDR3 extends over 14 amino acids. This CDR3 is CASSPDTFYNEQFF. In DNA form, the CDR3 reads TGTGCCAGCAGCCCGGACACCTTCTACAATGAGCAGTTCTTC.

CDR3 region: CASSARGQQETQYF. The CDR3 bases are TGTGCCAGCAGCGCGAGAGGTCAACAAGAGACCCAGTACTTC. The J gene is TRBJ2-5, the V gene TRBV7-4; D is undetermined. The length of the CDR3 is 14 residues. Trimming shortened V by 5 bases and J by 2 bases, and 12 bases separated the two germline ends. The germline V gene has CDR1 SGHVT and CDR2 SQSDAQ.

The rearrangement links TRBV6-5 to TRBJ1-2, with D possibly being TRBD1 (6 bases). V was shortened by 4 bases and J by 6 bases, with 15 bases between the two germline ends. This CDR3 has 14 amino acids. Germline CDR1 reads MNHEY; CDR2 reads SVGAGI. The CDR3 reads CASSSPTGSDGYTF. The CDR3 DNA is TGTGCCAGCAGTTCCCCGACAGGCTCAGATGGCTACACCTTC.

The CDR3 DNA reads as TGTGCCAGCAGTTTGTTCGGTACAGGGAGCGGTGAAAAACTGTTTTTT. It is translated as CASSLFGTGSGEKLFF. V gene TRBV28 combines with J gene TRBJ1-4, with D possibly TRBD1 on 6 matching bases. There are 16 residues in the CDR3. Trimming shortened V by 3 bases and J by 7 bases, and 18 bases separated the two germline ends. Germline CDR1 is MDHEN and CDR2 is SYDVKM. Full variable domain (missing parts from reference TRBV28 and TRBJ1-4): DVKVTQSSRYLVKRTGEKVFLECVQDMDHENMFWYRQDPGLGLRLIYFSYDVKMKEKGDIPEGYSVSREKKERFSLILESASTNQTSMYLCASSLFGTGSGEKLFFGSGTQLSVL.

The chain is built from TRBV19 and TRBJ2-1; the match to TRBD2 covers 12 bases. The germline gives CDR1 LNHDA, CDR2 SQIVND (reference sequence). V gave up 5 bases and J gave up 4 bases; unmatched junction bases: 3. The CDR3 loop spans 15 amino acids. In DNA, the CDR3 is TGTGCCAGTAGTGCAGGACTAGCGGGGTACAATGAGCAGTTCTTC. As protein: CASSAGLAGYNEQFF.

This chain uses TRBV28 with TRBJ2-3; perhaps TRBD1 as D (6 bases). V was clipped by 5 bases and J by 5 bases, with 17 bases between them. The CDR3 covers 15 residues. The germline V gene encodes CDR1 MDHEN and CDR2 SYDVKM. The CDR3 region is CASSLDRDTQDTQYF. The CDR3, as DNA: TGTGCCAGCAGTCTCGACCGGGACACACAAGATACGCAGTATTTT. Full variable domain (outside the CDR3, taken from reference TRBV28 and TRBJ2-3): DVKVTQSSRYLVKRTGEKVFLECVQDMDHENMFWYRQDPGLGLRLIYFSYDVKMKEKGDIPEGYSVSREKKERFSLILESASTNQTSMYLCASSLDRDTQDTQYFGPGTRLTVL.

This clone was observed once. The rearrangement uses TRBV4-1 and TRBJ2-7, with 8 positions matching TRBD1. The J segment lost 4 bases and the V segment lost 0 bases, leaving 8 bases of the junction unmatched. The CDR3 length is 16 residues. Germline V gene lookup returns CDR1 MGHRA and CDR2 YSYEKL. CDR3 region: CASSQESAGGGYEQYF. DNA for the CDR3: TGCGCCAGCAGCCAAGAGAGTGCAGGGGGCGGTTACGAGCAGTACTTC.

CDR3 in DNA: TGTGCCAGCAGCGTAGAGGGGGATTCCTACGAGCAGTACTTC. It codes for CASSVEGDSYEQYF. The V gene is TRBV9, the J gene TRBJ2-7; D is perhaps TRBD1 (6 bases). Germline V gene lookup returns CDR1 SGDLS and CDR2 YYNGEE. This CDR3 has 14 amino acids. Trimming removed 0 bases at V and 1 base at J, with 8 bases between.

This chain connects TRBV4-1 to TRBJ1-1; 12 bases fit TRBD1. Germline values: CDR1 MGHRA, CDR2 YSYEKL. Trimming took 6 bases from V and 6 from J; bases not matched to a gene: 11. CDR3 length: 16 amino acids. The chain's CDR3 is CASRPPGQGAPAEAFF. In nucleotides, the CDR3 is TGCGCCAGCAGACCGCCGGGACAGGGGGCGCCGGCTGAAGCTTTCTTT.

The chain is built from TRBV4-3 and TRBJ1-1; TRBD1 matches 10 bases. This CDR3 region has 16 residues. Germline CDR1 LGHNA, CDR2 YSLEER. The junction had 6 bases not matched to a gene; V was cut back by 0 bases and J by 5 bases. In DNA form, the CDR3 reads TGCGCCAGCAGCCAAGATATAAGACAGGGGGCGACTGAAGCTTTCTTT. This encodes CASSQDIRQGATEAFF.

The rearrangement uses TRBV11-3 and TRBJ2-1; tentative D call: TRBD2 (6 bases). This CDR3 spans 15 amino acids. The germline V gene has CDR1 SGHNT and CDR2 YENEEA. The germline V and J ends were trimmed by 5 bases and 7 bases, with 18 bases remaining between them. CDR3 in amino acids: CASSPRLRGGNEQFF. CDR3 coding DNA: TGTGCCAGCAGCCCTCGTTTGAGGGGAGGAAATGAGCAGTTCTTC.

This chain joins TRBV11-1 and TRBJ2-1; 9 nucleotides agree with TRBD2. CDR3 length equals 16 residues. V gave up 2 bases and J gave up 8 bases; unmatched junction bases: 10. Germline CDR1 reads SGHAT; CDR2 reads FQDESV (reference sequence). The CDR3 DNA sequence: TGTGCCAGCAGCTTAATAGTTCTAGCGGGAACCCATGAGCAGTTCTTC. This translates into CASSLIVLAGTHEQFF. Supplemented by reference TRBV11-1 and TRBJ2-1, the full variable domain reads EAEVAQSPRYKITEKSQAVAFWCDPISGHATLYWYRQILGQGPELLVQFQDESVVDDSQLPKDRFSAERLKGVDSTLKIQPAELGDSAMYLCASSLIVLAGTHEQFFGPGTRLTVL.

This clone has only a few counts. V is TRBV4-3 and J is TRBJ1-1; the D gene is possibly TRBD1 (5 bases). Per the germline V gene, CDR1 is LGHNA and CDR2 is YSLEER. V lost 3 bases to trimming and J lost 6 bases, with 14 bases between them. This CDR3 is built from 14 residues. The CDR3: CASSQGREEAEAFF. The CDR3 DNA reads TGCGCCAGCAGCCAGGGCAGGGAAGAGGCTGAAGCTTTCTTT.

The chain combines TRBV6-4 with TRBJ2-7; 7 bases are a match to TRBD2. The germline CDR1 and CDR2 sequences are MRHNA and SNTAGT. The length of the CDR3 is 15 residues. V lost 0 bases and J lost 1; bases outside the gene matches: 3. The chain's CDR3 is CASSDSASGSYEQYF. CDR3 nucleotide sequence: TGTGCCAGCAGTGACTCGGCTAGCGGTTCCTACGAGCAGTACTTC.

V is TRBV7-9 and J is TRBJ2-7, with D uncertain. This CDR3 region has 16 residues. V was shortened by 4 bases and J by 2 bases, with 18 bases between the two germline ends. Germline V lookup: CDR1 SEHNR, CDR2 FQNEAQ (reference sequence). The CDR3 sequence is CASSSVQTRRPYEQYF. The CDR3 bases are TGTGCCAGCAGCTCAGTCCAGACACGAAGGCCCTACGAGCAGTACTTC.

The rearrangement links TRBV7-7 to TRBJ2-5; a possible D gene is TRBD1 (5 bases). Germline V gene lookup returns CDR1 SSHAT and CDR2 FNYEAQ (reference sequence). V lost 1 base, J lost 2 bases, and 14 bases lay in between. This CDR3 is built from 16 residues. The CDR3 sequence is CASSLGEQEPQETQYF. The CDR3 DNA reads TGTGCCAGCAGCTTAGGAGAACAGGAACCTCAAGAGACCCAGTACTTC.

The V and J genes are TRBV7-9 and TRBJ2-3, with a tentative D call TRBD1 (6 bases). Looked up from germline, CDR1 is SEHNR and CDR2 is FQNEAQ (reference sequence). V was clipped by 0 bases and J by 6 bases, with 16 bases between them. CDR3 length equals 16 residues. The DNA for the CDR3 is TGTGCCAGCAGCTTAGCGGGTACAGGGTCTTCGGATACGCAGTATTTT. This translates into CASSLAGTGSSDTQYF. Variable domain in full (rest from reference TRBV7-9 and TRBJ2-3): DTGVSQNPRHKITKRGQNVTFRCDPISEHNRLYWYRQTLGQGPEFLTYFQNEAQLEKSRLLSDRFSAERPKGSFSTLEIQRTEQGDSAMYLCASSLAGTGSSDTQYFGPGTRLTVL.

This clone was seen once. The V gene is TRBV5-5, the J gene TRBJ2-7, with unresolved D. CDR3 length equals 14 residues. Trimming took 0 bases from V and 1 from J, leaving 8 bases between them. The germline CDR1 and CDR2 sequences are SGHKS and YYEKEE (reference sequence). The DNA of the CDR3 is TGTGCCAGCAGCTTGGTATACAGTTCCTACGAGCAGTACTTC. As protein: CASSLVYSSYEQYF.

The chain uses TRBV7-9 and TRBJ2-1; maybe TRBD2 (5 bases). V lost 5 bases, J lost 6 bases, and 17 bases lay in between. The germline CDR1 and CDR2 sequences are SEHNR and FQNEAQ (reference sequence). The CDR3 runs to 15 residues. In DNA form, the CDR3 reads TGTGCCAGCAGCACTTGGACTCGCCCGACCAATGAGCAGTTCTTC. Translation gives CASSTWTRPTNEQFF.

The V and J genes are TRBV10-2 and TRBJ2-7, with D possibly being TRBD1 (6 bases). The CDR3 has 15 residues. Germline V lookup: CDR1 WSHSY, CDR2 SAAADI. Trimming left V 0 bases short and J 2 bases short, with 11 bases between. The CDR3 sequence: CASSESPDSPYEQYF. As DNA, the CDR3 is TGCGCCAGCAGTGAGTCCCCGGACAGCCCCTACGAGCAGTACTTC.